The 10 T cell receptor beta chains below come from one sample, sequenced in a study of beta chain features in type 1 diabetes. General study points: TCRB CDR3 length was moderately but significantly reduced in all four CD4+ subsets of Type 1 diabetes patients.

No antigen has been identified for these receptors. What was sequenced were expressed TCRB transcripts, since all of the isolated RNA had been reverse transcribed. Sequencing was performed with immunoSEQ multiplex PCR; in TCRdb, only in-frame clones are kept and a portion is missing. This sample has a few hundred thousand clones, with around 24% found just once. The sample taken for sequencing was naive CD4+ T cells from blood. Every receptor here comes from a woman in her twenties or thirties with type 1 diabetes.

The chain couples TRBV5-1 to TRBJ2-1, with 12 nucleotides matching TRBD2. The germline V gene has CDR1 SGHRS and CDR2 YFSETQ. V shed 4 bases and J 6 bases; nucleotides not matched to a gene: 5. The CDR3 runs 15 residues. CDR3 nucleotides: TGCGCCAGCAGCCGACTAGCGGGAGTTCCCAATGAGCAGTTCTTC. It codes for CASSRLAGVPNEQFF.

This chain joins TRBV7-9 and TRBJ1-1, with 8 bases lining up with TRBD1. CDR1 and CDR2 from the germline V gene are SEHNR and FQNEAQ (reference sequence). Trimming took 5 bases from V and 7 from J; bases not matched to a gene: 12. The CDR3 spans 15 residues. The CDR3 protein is CASSQSRTGYSEAFF. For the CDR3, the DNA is TGTGCCAGCAGCCAGAGTCGGACAGGGTACAGTGAAGCTTTCTTT.

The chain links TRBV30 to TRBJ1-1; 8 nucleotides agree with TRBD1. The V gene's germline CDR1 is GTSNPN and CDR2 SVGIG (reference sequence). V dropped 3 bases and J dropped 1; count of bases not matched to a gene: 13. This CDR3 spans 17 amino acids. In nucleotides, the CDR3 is TGTGCCTGGAGCGGCCTGGGCGGGGACAGGAAGAACACTGAAGCTTTCTTT. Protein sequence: CAWSGLGGDRKNTEAFF.

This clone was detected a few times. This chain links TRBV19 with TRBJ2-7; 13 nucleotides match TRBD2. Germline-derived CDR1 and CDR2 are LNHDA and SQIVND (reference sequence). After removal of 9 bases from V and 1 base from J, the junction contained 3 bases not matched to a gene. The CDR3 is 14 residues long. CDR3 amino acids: CASAGLAGSYEQYF. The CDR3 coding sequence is TGTGCCAGCGCGGGACTAGCGGGGTCCTACGAGCAGTACTTC.

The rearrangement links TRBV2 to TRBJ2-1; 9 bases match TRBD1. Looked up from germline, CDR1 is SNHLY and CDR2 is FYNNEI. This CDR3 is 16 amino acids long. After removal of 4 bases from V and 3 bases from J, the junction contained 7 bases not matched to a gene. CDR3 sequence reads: CASSGQRDRDYNEQFF. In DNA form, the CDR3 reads TGTGCCAGCAGTGGGCAACGGGACAGGGACTACAATGAGCAGTTCTTC.

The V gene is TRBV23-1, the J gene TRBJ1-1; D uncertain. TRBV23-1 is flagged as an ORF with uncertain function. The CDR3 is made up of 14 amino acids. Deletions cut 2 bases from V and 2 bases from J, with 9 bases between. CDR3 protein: CASSQPQINTEAFF. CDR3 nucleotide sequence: TGCGCCAGCAGTCAACCACAGATAAACACTGAAGCTTTCTTT.

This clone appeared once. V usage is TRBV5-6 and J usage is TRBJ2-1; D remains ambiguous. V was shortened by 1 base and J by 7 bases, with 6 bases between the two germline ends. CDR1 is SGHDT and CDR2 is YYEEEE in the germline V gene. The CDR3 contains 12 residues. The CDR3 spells CASSLSGNEQFF. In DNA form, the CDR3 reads TGTGCCAGCAGCTTGTCCGGGAATGAGCAGTTCTTC.

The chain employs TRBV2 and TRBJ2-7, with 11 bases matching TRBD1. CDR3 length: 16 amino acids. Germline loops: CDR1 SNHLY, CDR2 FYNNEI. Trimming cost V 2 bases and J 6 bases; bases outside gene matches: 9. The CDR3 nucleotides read TGTGCCAGCAGTGAATTCAGGGGACAGGGGGTTGTCGAGCAGTACTTC. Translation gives CASSEFRGQGVVEQYF.

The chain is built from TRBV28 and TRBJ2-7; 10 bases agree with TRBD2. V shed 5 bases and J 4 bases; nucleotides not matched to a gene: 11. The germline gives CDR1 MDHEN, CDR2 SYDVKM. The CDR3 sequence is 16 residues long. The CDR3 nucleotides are TGTGCCAGCAGTGCCTCTGGTCTAGCGGGAGATTACGAGCAGTACTTC. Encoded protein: CASSASGLAGDYEQYF. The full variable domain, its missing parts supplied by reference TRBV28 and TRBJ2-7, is DVKVTQSSRYLVKRTGEKVFLECVQDMDHENMFWYRQDPGLGLRLIYFSYDVKMKEKGDIPEGYSVSREKKERFSLILESASTNQTSMYLCASSASGLAGDYEQYFGPGTRLTVT.

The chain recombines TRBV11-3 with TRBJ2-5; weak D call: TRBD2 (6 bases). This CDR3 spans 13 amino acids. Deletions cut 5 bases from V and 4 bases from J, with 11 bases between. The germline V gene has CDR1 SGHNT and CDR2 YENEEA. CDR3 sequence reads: CASSMGGGETQYF. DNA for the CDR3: TGTGCCAGCAGCATGGGGGGAGGAGAGACCCAGTACTTC.